The 20 T cell receptor beta chains below come from one sample, sequenced in a study of blood T cells in healthy people across ages. Together with a sample-barcoded 5' primer, a J-beta primer mix was included in a second PCR lasting about 7 to 12 cycles. TCRdb fed the 5' RACE reads into MiXCR, producing one record per CDR3 protein. The sample has over a million distinct CDR3 sequences; approximately 59% are singletons. The specimen sequenced was blood. These receptors were collected from a man in his late teens or twenties in good health.

This chain connects TRBV6-6 to TRBJ1-5; no firm D call. The germline V gene encodes CDR1 MNHNY and CDR2 SVGAGI (reference sequence). Trimming shortened V by 4 bases and J by 1 base, and 14 bases separated the two germline ends. The CDR3 length is 16 residues. CDR3 sequence: CASSSSPKGSNQPQHF. The DNA for the CDR3 is TGTGCCAGCAGTTCGTCTCCTAAGGGCAGCAATCAGCCCCAGCATTTT.

The chain carries TRBV7-9 and TRBJ1-5; D is undetermined. The CDR3 is 16 residues long. V was clipped by 4 bases and J by 5 bases, with 18 bases between them. Germline V CDR1 and CDR2: SEHNR, FQNEAQ (reference sequence). The CDR3 DNA reads as TGTGCCAGCAGCTACCGGGTCCATATGTACCATCAGCCCCAGCATTTT. It translates to CASSYRVHMYHQPQHF.

This chain uses TRBV20-1 with TRBJ2-7; 8 nucleotides line up with TRBD2. This CDR3 is 14 amino acids long. The V and J ends lost 6 bases and 4 bases, in that order; junction bases with no gene match: 11. Germline V gene data show CDR1 as DFQATT and CDR2 as SNEGSKA (reference sequence). The CDR3 sequence is CSAEPGTRSYEQYF. The CDR3 DNA is TGCAGTGCCGAACCCGGGACTAGAAGTTACGAGCAGTACTTC.

The V and J genes are TRBV7-2 and TRBJ1-2; D call uncertain. Germline CDR1 and CDR2: SGHTA and FQGNSA. The CDR3 consists of 14 residues. V was clipped by 3 bases and J by 7 bases, with 15 bases between them. CDR3 protein: CASSFSTDTCGYTF. The CDR3, as DNA: TGTGCCAGCAGCTTTAGTACAGACACCTGTGGCTACACCTTC.

This clonotype was seen more than once but under ten times. V gene TRBV4-2 combines with J gene TRBJ2-7; D unresolved. The germline CDR1 and CDR2 sequences are LGHNA and YNFKEQ. Trimming pared 1 base from V and 6 bases from J, leaving 16 bases between. This CDR3 region has 15 residues. In DNA form, the CDR3 reads TGTGCCAGCAGCCAAGTATTTTCGTCTTTGATCGAGCAGTACTTC. Its translation: CASSQVFSSLIEQYF.

V is TRBV6-5 and J is TRBJ2-1, with D possibly called TRBD1 or TRBD2 (6 bases each). The CDR3 has 15 amino acids. V was trimmed by 2 bases and J by 8 bases, leaving 16 bases between them. Germline V gene data show CDR1 as MNHEY and CDR2 as SVGAGI. This chain's CDR3 is CASSYRGAIHHEQFF. For the CDR3, the DNA is TGTGCCAGCAGTTACAGGGGGGCTATACACCATGAGCAGTTCTTC.

The chain employs TRBV6-5 and TRBJ1-1; 8 positions agree with TRBD1. J gave up 9 bases and V 8 bases, and 5 bases lay outside the gene matches. The length of the CDR3 is 11 residues. Looked up from germline, CDR1 is MNHEY and CDR2 is SVGAGI. CDR3 coding DNA: TGTGCCAGCCTGACAGGGGAGAAAGCTTTCTTT. Translating gives CASLTGEKAFF.

V usage is TRBV20-1 and J usage is TRBJ2-7; D is perhaps TRBD2 (6 bases). Germline V gene lookup returns CDR1 DFQATT and CDR2 SNEGSKA (reference sequence). The CDR3 spans 12 residues. CDR3 residues: CTAEGPSYEQYF. In DNA form, the CDR3 reads TGCACCGCGGAGGGACCCTCCTACGAGCAGTACTTC.

This sequence joins TRBV20-1 and TRBJ2-7, with 11 bases fitting TRBD2. From germline, CDR1 is DFQATT and CDR2 SNEGSKA (reference sequence). V lost 5 bases and J lost 5; bases outside the gene matches: 14. CDR3 length: 16 residues. CDR3: CSADRTSGRIPHEQYF. CDR3 in DNA: TGCAGTGCTGACCGGACTAGCGGGCGTATCCCCCACGAGCAGTACTTC.

The chain carries TRBV27 and TRBJ2-6; no reliable D call. Germline CDR1 is MNHEY and CDR2 is SMNVEV (reference sequence). Trimming stripped 5 bases from V and 0 bases from J, with 11 bases between. The CDR3 covers 16 residues. CDR3 amino acids: CASSPEWSSGANVLTF. CDR3 nucleotide sequence: TGTGCCAGCAGTCCTGAGTGGAGCTCTGGGGCCAACGTCCTGACTTTC.

The V call is TRBV4-1, the J call TRBJ2-3; the D is unclear. Looked up from germline, CDR1 is MGHRA and CDR2 is YSYEKL. The CDR3 spans 14 residues. V was clipped by 1 base and J by 2 bases, with 7 bases between them. DNA of the CDR3: TGCGCCAGCAGCCAAGTTATAGCCACAGATACGCAGTATTTT. Translation: CASSQVIATDTQYF.

This clonotype was seen only a few times. The chain carries TRBV6-5 and TRBJ2-3; TRBD2 aligns across 7 bases. V was clipped by 8 bases and J by 6 bases; unmatched bases: 8. The CDR3 runs 13 residues. Germline CDR1 is MNHEY and CDR2 is SVGAGI. The CDR3 loop is CASLSPGGDTQYF. In nucleotides, the CDR3 is TGTGCCAGCCTGTCCCCCGGGGGGGATACGCAGTATTTT.

The chain carries TRBV20-1 and TRBJ1-4; 7 nucleotides agree with TRBD1. The CDR3 runs 12 residues. CDR1 is DFQATT, CDR2 SNEGSKA, per germline (reference sequence). V trimming: 2 bases; J trimming: 6 bases; junction bases outside the gene matches: 0. This CDR3 is CSARQGDEKLFF. DNA of the CDR3: TGCAGTGCTAGACAGGGGGATGAAAAACTGTTTTTT.

CDR3 bases: TGTGCCAGCAGACCCCATTCGGCGGGACAGCCCTACGAGCAGTACTTC. It translates to CASRPHSAGQPYEQYF. The V and J genes are TRBV7-2 and TRBJ2-7; TRBD1 might be the D (7 bases). The CDR3 is 16 amino acids. CDR1 is SGHTA, CDR2 FQGNSA, per germline. Deletions cut 6 bases from V and 2 bases from J, with 20 bases between.

The gene calls are TRBV4-3 and TRBJ2-5; D gene unclear. The length of the CDR3 is 16 residues. V was shortened by 1 base and J by 1 base, with 13 bases between the two germline ends. Per the germline V gene, CDR1 is LGHNA and CDR2 is YSLEER. CDR3 region: CASSQVGVGTQETQYF. The CDR3 DNA reads as TGCGCCAGCAGCCAAGTTGGGGTCGGCACCCAAGAGACCCAGTACTTC.

The chain links TRBV12-3 or TRBV12-4 to TRBJ2-4, with 7 bases lining up with TRBD2. The CDR3 contains 14 residues. The V gene end was trimmed by 3 bases and the J gene end by 13 bases; junction bases not matched to a gene: 12. The CDR3 sequence is CASSLEAGQGEQYF. Here the CDR3 DNA reads TGTGCCAGCAGTTTGGAAGCGGGGCAGGGTGAGCAGTACTTC.

Written as DNA, the CDR3 is TGTGCCAGCAGCGCCGACAGGGGCGGGATAGATACGCAGTATTTT. It is translated as CASSADRGGIDTQYF. The J gene is TRBJ2-3, the V gene TRBV12-3 or TRBV12-4; 8 nucleotides match TRBD1. Losses at the gene ends were 6 bases for V and 5 bases for J; bases not matched to a gene: 10. The CDR3 spans 15 residues.

The chain links TRBV3-1 to TRBJ2-5; D possibly corresponds to TRBD2 (6 bases). CDR3 size: 15 residues. Trimming shortened V by 2 bases and J by 4 bases, and 14 bases separated the two germline ends. CDR1 and CDR2 from the germline V gene are LGHDT and YNNKEL (reference sequence). The CDR3 DNA is TGTGCCAGCAGCCAAAATGCGGGGACTTCAGAGACCCAGTACTTC. It encodes CASSQNAGTSETQYF.

The chain combines TRBV4-3 with TRBJ1-5; unclear D gene. V was pared by 0 bases and J by 3 bases, with 9 bases between. Germline V gives CDR1 LGHNA, CDR2 YSLEER. This CDR3 has 15 amino acids. For the CDR3, the DNA is TGCGCCAGCAGCCAAGATCTGCAGGCCAATCAGCCCCAGCATTTT. This sequence encodes CASSQDLQANQPQHF.

V usage is TRBV7-2 and J usage is TRBJ2-3; D could derive from TRBD1 or TRBD2 (5 bases each). CDR3 length equals 15 residues. V lost 2 bases, J lost 2 bases, and 11 bases lay in between. From germline, CDR1 is SGHTA and CDR2 FQGNSA. This CDR3 is CASSLWGTHTDTQYF. DNA for the CDR3: TGTGCCAGCAGCTTATGGGGGACCCACACAGATACGCAGTATTTT.